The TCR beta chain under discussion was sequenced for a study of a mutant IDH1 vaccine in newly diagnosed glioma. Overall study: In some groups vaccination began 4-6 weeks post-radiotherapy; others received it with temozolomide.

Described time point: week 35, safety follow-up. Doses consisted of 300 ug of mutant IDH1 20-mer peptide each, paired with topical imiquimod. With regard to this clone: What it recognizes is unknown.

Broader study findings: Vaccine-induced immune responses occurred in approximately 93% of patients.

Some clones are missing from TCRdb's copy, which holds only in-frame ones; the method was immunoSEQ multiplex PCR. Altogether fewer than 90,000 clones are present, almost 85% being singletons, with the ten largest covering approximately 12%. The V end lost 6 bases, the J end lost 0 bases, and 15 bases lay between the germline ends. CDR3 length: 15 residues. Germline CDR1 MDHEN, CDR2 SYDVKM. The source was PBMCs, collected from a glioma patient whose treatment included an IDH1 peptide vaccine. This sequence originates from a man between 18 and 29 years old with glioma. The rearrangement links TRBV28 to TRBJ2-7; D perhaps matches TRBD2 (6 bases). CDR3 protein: CASRFGGTGSYEQYF. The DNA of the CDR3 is TGTGCCAGCAGGTTTGGGGGGACGGGCTCCTACGAGCAGTACTTC.